The present entry profiles one TCR beta chain with its context. It has no known antigen specificity. No quality values exist for individual bases; no much larger clone is one base distant. The CDR3 numbers 14 residues from cysteine through phenylalanine. The entry retains the CDR3 DNA only, 42 bases that are in frame from base 1. CDR1 SGHTA and CDR2 FQGNSA were looked up in the germline V gene. V drops 4 bases and J drops 4 bases, leaving 13 bases in between. The data derive from a study of blood T cells in healthy people across ages (dated by TCRdb to 2014 to 2015). The study in broad terms: In model experiments, roughly one uniquely barcoded TCR beta cDNA molecule per two T cells was captured by template switching. Using deep sequencing normalized with unique cDNA molecular identifiers, the study measured how TCR beta repertoire diversity changes with age. The donors were split into four age groups: young (average 16 years), middle-aged (over 35), aged (about 56) and long-lived (more than 80). To avoid experimental bias, donors of different ages were spread randomly across the sequencing lanes. The study analyzed two additional independent replicas of 1 million unique cDNA reads from the same blood draw for two donors, one aged 18 to 30 and one aged 80 or older.

The donors were roughly 38 Caucasian individuals from Russia, aged roughly 6 to 100 years, who were systemically healthy. Around 10 milliliters of peripheral blood were collected from each donor into EDTA-treated Vacutainer tubes. Ficoll-Paque density-gradient centrifugation was used to isolate PBMCs, with at least 6.5 million per sample. Total RNA was extracted from PBMCs with Trizol reagent, with at least 5.5 micrograms obtained per sample. The percentages of naive CD45RAhigh/CD27high T cells were determined by flow cytometry on a PBMC aliquot from every donor. The protocol used for the library was 5' RACE. Instrument used: Illumina HiSeq 2500. The second PCR ran for about 6 to 11 cycles and used a J-beta primer mix along with a sample-barcoded 5' primer. Each TCR beta cDNA molecule received a unique molecular identifier from a template-switch 5' adaptor carrying 12 random nucleotides. Each sample yielded at least 2.5 million CDR3-containing paired-end reads. The Mint cDNA synthesis kit, primed by a TRBC-specific oligonucleotide, was used to synthesize first-strand cDNA from all RNA. After uracil-DNA glycosylase treatment, a first 18-cycle PCR used universal primers M1SS and BC2_uni_R on all cDNA. Regarding the original processing steps: Normalization of each sample was performed by random selection of 1 million high-quality reads, each carrying a distinct molecular identifier. Instead of being binned into consensus sequences, reads with shared molecular identifiers were discarded. MiTCR, set to a Q25 quality threshold and the strictest error-elimination algorithm, was used for CDR3 identification, clonotype clustering and error correction. A nonparametric unseen species model with Euler transformation was used to estimate a lower bound on total TCR beta diversity. Clones were called with MiXCR by TCRdb after fastp trimmed the public reads at Q25, and only in-frame beta chains were retained. Merged by CDR3 protein, the rows form single entries marked with the most common genes and DNA. The V and J calls shown here were made by TCRdb, not taken from the authors' results. Present in this sample are around 620,000 distinct CDR3 sequences, about 25% of which were seen just once. Approximately 18% of the sample is in the top ten clones.

On the study overall, not on this receptor specifically: Bulk unsorted PBMC profiling prevented conclusive comparison of naive and antigen-experienced compartments. A strong correlation was found between observed TCR beta diversity and the percentage of naive T cells measured by flow cytometry. Because the CMV infection status of the donors was unknown, age-related changes in expanded clonotypes may potentially have been confounded. As age increased, observed TCR beta diversity per million T cells dropped in a roughly linear way, and a significant reduction was already evident by age about 40. Estimates of total diversity from one million sequenced T cells were regarded as lower bounds and underestimates. The long-lived group showed more naive CD4+ T cells, fewer expanded clones and increased TCR diversity than the aged group, suggesting age selection.

Sequenced material: blood. This receptor was obtained from a woman aged 70-85 years in good health. The rearranged segments are TRBV7-2 and TRBJ1-2; 6 matching bases give a weak D call of TRBD1. The nucleotides are TGTGCCAGCAGCTCTATCCTAGGGGGCTATGGCTACACCTTC. Its amino acids are CASSSILGGYGYTF.